Listed below are T cell receptor beta chains from one sample, sequenced in a study of vaccination and CD4 T cells after COVID-19. What these receptors recognize is not known. TCRdb re-called the PCR reads with MiXCR, one entry per CDR3 protein. The sample contains around 18,000 distinct CDR3 sequences, 35% to 45% of which appear only once. The material sequenced was CD4+ T cells from blood, cultured in vitro, taken before SARS-CoV-2 vaccination. These receptors all stem from a human donor who received a COVID-19 vaccine. The CDR3 runs from the conserved cysteine through the conserved F or W. D genes are given only for firm matches. Clone size is given for some rows only: seen once, a few or many times, or a class if the clone is expanded.

J gene	V gene	clone size	D gene	CDR3 DNA	CDR3 protein
TRBJ2-5	TRBV15	NA	NA	TGTGCCACCAGCAGGCGGGGTGGAGAGACCCAGTACTTC	CATSRRGGETQYF
TRBJ1-4	TRBV21-1	NA	NA	TGTGCCAGCGGGGGGACAGAAACTAATGAAAAACTGTTTTTT	CASGGTETNEKLFF
TRBJ1-1	TRBV11-2	NA	NA	TGTGCCAGCAGCTTATCCGGGACAGAAGCTTTCTTT	CASSLSGTEAFF
TRBJ2-7	TRBV20-1	NA	TRBD2	TGCAGTGCTAGAAAAACTAGCGGGCGCTCCTACGAGCAGTACTTC	CSARKTSGRSYEQYF
TRBJ1-4	TRBV25-1	NA	NA	TGTGCCAGCAGTGTACAGGGAATAGGAAAACTGTTTTTT	CASSVQGIGKLFF
TRBJ2-7	TRBV10-3	NA	NA	TGTGCCATCAGTGAGTGGGGGGGCAGAACCTACGAGCAGTACTTC	CAISEWGGRTYEQYF
TRBJ2-5	TRBV5-4	NA	NA	TGTGCCAGCAGCTTGGAGGCACTCCAAGAGACCCAGTACTTC	CASSLEALQETQYF
TRBJ2-5	TRBV12-5	NA	NA	TGTGCTAGTGCCCCAGGGGTTTTGGAGACCCAGTACTTC	CASAPGVLETQYF
TRBJ1-1	TRBV25-1	NA	TRBD1	TGTGCCAGCGGACAGACGACAGGGCCCACTGAAGCTTTCTTT	CASGQTTGPTEAFF
TRBJ1-1	TRBV4-2	few	NA	TGTGCCAGCAGCCAAGATCAGGCAGGGATGAACACTGAAGCTTTCTTT	CASSQDQAGMNTEAFF
TRBJ2-1	TRBV5-4	once	NA	TGTGTCAGCAGCTTGGGATGGGGAAATGAGCAGTTCTTC	CVSSLGWGNEQFF
TRBJ2-1	TRBV5-1	few	TRBD2	TGCGCCAGCAGCTTGGCTGTAAGGGGAGGGAATGAGCAGTTCTTC	CASSLAVRGGNEQFF
TRBJ2-7	TRBV2	few	TRBD1	TGTGCCAGCACCAAGGACAGGGGAGCTTCCTACGAGCAGTACTTC	CASTKDRGASYEQYF
TRBJ2-2	TRBV24-1	few	TRBD1	TGTGCCACCAGTGAGACAGGGGGGGCTGACACCGGGGAGCTGTTTTTT	CATSETGGADTGELFF
TRBJ1-1	TRBV12-3/TRBV12-4	few	TRBD1	TGTGCCAGCAGTCCCAGAGGGGGCAACACTGAAGCTTTCTTT	CASSPRGGNTEAFF
TRBJ2-5	TRBV27	medium-sized	NA	TGTGCCAGCAGTTTACACAGACAAGAGACCCAGTACTTC	CASSLHRQETQYF
TRBJ2-2	TRBV11-3	few	TRBD2	TGTGCCAGCAGCCTATCTAGCGGGAACACCGGGGAGCTGTTTTTT	CASSLSSGNTGELFF
TRBJ1-2	TRBV6-1	few	TRBD1	TGTGCCAGCGGGGACAGCCGATATGGCTACACCTTC	CASGDSRYGYTF
TRBJ2-5	TRBV6-2/TRBV6-3	few	NA	TGTGCCAGCAGTTACCTGGGTCAAACAGGGACCCAGTACTTC	CASSYLGQTGTQYF
TRBJ1-2	TRBV7-8	few	TRBD1	TGTGCCAGCAGCCCGACAGGGGTCTTCTATGGCTACACCTTC	CASSPTGVFYGYTF